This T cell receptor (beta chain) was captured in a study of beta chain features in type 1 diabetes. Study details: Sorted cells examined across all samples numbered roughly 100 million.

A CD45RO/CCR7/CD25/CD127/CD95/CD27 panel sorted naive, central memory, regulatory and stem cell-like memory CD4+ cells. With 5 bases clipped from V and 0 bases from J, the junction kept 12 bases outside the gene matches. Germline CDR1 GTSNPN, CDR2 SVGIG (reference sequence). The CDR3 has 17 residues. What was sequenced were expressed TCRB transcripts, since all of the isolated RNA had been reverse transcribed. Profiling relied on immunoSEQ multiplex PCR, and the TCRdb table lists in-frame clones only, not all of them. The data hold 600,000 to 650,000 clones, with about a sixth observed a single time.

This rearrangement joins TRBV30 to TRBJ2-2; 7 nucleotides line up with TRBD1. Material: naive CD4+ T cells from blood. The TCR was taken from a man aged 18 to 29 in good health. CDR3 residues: CAWVPPYRGANTGELFF. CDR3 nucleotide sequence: TGTGCCTGGGTCCCCCCTTACAGGGGTGCGAACACCGGGGAGCTGTTTTTT.